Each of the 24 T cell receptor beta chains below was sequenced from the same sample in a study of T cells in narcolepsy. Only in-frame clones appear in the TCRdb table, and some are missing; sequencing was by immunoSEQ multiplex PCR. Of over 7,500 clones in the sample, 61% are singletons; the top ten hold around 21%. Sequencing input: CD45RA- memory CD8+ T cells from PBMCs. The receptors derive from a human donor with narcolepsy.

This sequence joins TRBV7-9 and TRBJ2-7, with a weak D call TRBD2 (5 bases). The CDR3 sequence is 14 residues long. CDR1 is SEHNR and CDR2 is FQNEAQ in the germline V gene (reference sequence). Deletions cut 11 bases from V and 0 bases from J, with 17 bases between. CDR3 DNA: TGTGCCTCCCAAACCGGGAACAGCTCCTACGAGCAGTACTTC. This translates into CASQTGNSSYEQYF. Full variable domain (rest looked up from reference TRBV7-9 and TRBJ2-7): DTGVSQNPRHKITKRGQNVTFRCDPISEHNRLYWYRQTLGQGPEFLTYFQNEAQLEKSRLLSDRFSAERPKGSFSTLEIQRTEQGDSAMYLCASQTGNSSYEQYFGPGTRLTVT.

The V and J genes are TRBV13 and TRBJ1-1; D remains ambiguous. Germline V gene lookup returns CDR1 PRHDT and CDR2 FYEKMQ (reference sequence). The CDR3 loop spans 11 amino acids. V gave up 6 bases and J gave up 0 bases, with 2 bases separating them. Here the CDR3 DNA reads TGTGCCAGCAGTTTGAACACTGAAGCTTTCTTT. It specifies CASSLNTEAFF.

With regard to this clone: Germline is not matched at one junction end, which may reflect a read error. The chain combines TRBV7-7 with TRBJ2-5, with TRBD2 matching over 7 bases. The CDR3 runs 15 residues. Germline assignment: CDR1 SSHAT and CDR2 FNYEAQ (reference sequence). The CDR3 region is CASSLSAGVRETQYF. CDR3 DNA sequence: TGTGCTAGCAGCTTAAGCGCGGGAGTGCGCGAGACCCAGTACTTC.

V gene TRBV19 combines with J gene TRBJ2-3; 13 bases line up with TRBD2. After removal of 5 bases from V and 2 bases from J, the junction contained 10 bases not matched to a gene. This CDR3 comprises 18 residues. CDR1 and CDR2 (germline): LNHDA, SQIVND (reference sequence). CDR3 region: CASSGRTSGGIITDTQYF. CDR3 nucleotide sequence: TGTGCCAGTAGTGGACGGACTAGCGGGGGCATTATCACAGATACGCAGTATTTT.

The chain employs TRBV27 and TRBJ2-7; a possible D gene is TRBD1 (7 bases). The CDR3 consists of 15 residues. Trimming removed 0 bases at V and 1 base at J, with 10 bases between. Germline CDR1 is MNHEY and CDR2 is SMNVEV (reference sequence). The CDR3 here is CASSLSGGQSYEQYF. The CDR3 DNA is TGTGCCAGCAGTTTATCGGGGGGACAGTCCTACGAGCAGTACTTC.

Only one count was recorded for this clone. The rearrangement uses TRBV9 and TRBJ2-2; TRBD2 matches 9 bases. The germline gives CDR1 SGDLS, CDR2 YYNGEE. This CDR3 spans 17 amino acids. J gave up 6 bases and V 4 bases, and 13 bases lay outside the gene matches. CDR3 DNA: TGTGCCAGCAGCCCCCTGGGGCGGGGGGGCCTCGCCGGGGAGCTGTTTTTT. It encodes CASSPLGRGGLAGELFF.

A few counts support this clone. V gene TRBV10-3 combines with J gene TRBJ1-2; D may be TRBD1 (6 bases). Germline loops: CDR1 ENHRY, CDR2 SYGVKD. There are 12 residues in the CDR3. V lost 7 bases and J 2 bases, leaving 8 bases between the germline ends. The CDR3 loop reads CAITQGNYGYTF. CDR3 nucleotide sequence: TGTGCCATCACCCAGGGGAACTATGGCTACACCTTC.

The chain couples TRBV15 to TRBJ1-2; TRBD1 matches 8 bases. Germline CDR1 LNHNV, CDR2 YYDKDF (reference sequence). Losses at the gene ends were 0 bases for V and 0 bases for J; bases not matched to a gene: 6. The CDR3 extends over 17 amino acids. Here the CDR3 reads CATSRDLTGAANYGYTF. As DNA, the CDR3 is TGTGCCACCAGCAGAGATCTGACAGGGGCCGCTAACTATGGCTACACCTTC.

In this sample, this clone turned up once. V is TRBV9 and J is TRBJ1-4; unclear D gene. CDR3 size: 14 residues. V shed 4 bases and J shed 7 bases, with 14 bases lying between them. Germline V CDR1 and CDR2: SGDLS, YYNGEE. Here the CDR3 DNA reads TGTGCCAGCAGCCCACGCTTGAGGTTTGAAAAACTGTTTTTT. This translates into CASSPRLRFEKLFF. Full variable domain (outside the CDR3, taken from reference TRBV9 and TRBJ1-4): DSGVTQTPKHLITATGQRVTLRCSPRSGDLSVYWYQQSLDQGLQFLIQYYNGEERAKGNILERFSAQQFPDLHSELNLSSLELGDSALYFCASSPRLRFEKLFFGSGTQLSVL.

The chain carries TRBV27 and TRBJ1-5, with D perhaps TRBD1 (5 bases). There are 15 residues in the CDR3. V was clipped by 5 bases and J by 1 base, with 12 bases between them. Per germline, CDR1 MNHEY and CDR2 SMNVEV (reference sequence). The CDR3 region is CASSPYWGSNQPQHF. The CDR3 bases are TGTGCCAGCAGTCCATATTGGGGGAGCAATCAGCCCCAGCATTTT.

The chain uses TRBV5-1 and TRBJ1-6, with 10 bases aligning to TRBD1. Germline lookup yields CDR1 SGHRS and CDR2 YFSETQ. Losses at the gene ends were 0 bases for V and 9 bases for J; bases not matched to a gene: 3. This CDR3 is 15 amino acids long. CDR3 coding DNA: TGCGCCAGCAGCTTGGGACAGGGGGCTAGTTCACCCCTCCACTTT. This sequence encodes CASSLGQGASSPLHF.

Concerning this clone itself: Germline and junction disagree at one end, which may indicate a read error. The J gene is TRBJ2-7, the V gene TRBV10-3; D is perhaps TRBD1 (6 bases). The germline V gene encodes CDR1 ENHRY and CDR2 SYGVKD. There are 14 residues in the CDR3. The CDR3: CASSERDTLYEQYF. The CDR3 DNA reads TGTGCCAGCAGTGAACGGGACACCCTCTACGAGCAGTACTTC.

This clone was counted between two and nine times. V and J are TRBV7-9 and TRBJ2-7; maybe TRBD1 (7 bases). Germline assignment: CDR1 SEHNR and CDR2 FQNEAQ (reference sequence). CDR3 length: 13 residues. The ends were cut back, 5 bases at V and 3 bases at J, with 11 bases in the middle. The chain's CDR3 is CASSPGGGYEQYF. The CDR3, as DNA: TGTGCCAGCAGCCCAGGGGGAGGCTACGAGCAGTACTTC.

The CDR3 DNA is TGTGCCAGCAATTGGGGACAGAACACTGAAGCTTTCTTT. Protein: CASNWGQNTEAFF. The chain links TRBV6-6 to TRBJ1-1, with D tentatively TRBD1 (6 bases). Deletions cut 7 bases from V and 1 base from J, with 10 bases between. Germline CDR1 is MNHNY and CDR2 is SVGAGI (reference sequence). This CDR3 is built from 13 residues.

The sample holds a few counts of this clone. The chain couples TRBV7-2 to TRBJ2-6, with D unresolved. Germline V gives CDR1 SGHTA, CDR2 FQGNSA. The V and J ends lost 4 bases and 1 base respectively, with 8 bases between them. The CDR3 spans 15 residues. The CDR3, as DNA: TGTGCCAGCAGCTCGAGTGAATCTGGGGCCAACGTCCTGACTTTC. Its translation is CASSSSESGANVLTF.

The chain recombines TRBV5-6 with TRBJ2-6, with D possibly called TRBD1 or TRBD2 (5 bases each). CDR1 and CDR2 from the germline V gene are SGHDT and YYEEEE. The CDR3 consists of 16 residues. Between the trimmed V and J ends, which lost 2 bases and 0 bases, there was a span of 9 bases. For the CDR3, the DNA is TGTGCCAGCAGCTTCGGGGCCTTCTCTGGGGCCAACGTCCTGACTTTC. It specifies CASSFGAFSGANVLTF.

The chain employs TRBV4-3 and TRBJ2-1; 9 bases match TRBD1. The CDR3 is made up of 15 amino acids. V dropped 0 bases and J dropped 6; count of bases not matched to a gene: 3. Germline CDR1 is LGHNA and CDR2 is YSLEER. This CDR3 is CASSQDGTGTNEQFF. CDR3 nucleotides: TGCGCCAGCAGCCAAGATGGGACAGGGACCAATGAGCAGTTCTTC.

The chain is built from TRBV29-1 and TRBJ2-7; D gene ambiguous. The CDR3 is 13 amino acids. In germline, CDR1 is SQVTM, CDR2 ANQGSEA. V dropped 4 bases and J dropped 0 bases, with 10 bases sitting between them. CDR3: CSVVDASSYEQYF. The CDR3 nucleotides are TGCAGCGTTGTGGACGCTAGCTCCTACGAGCAGTACTTC.

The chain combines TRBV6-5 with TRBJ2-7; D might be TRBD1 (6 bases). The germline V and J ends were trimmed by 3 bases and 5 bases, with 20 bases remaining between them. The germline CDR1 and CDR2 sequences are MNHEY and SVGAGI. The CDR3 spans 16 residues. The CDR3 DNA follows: TGTGCCAGCAGTTATACCCCAACCCCCAGGGGCAACGAGCAGTACTTC. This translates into CASSYTPTPRGNEQYF.

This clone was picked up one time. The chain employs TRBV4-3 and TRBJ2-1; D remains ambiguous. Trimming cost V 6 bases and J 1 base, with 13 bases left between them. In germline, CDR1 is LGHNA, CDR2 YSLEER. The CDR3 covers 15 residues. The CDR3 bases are TGCGCCAGCAGGGAAGCCAGCGATTCCTACAATGAGCAGTTCTTC. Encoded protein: CASREASDSYNEQFF.

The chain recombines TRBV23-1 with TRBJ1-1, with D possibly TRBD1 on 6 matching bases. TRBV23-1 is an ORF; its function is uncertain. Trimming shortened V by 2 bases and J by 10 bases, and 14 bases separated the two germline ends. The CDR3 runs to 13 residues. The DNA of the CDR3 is TGCGCCAGCAGTCAAGGCAGGGGAAGGAGAGCTTTCTTT. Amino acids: CASSQGRGRRAFF.

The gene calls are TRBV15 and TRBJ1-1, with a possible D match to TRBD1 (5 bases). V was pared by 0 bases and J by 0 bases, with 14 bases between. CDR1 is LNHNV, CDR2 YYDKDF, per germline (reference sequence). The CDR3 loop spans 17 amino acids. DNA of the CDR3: TGTGCCACCAGCAGAGAGGCCCCAGGGACCATGAACACTGAAGCTTTCTTT. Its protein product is CATSREAPGTMNTEAFF.

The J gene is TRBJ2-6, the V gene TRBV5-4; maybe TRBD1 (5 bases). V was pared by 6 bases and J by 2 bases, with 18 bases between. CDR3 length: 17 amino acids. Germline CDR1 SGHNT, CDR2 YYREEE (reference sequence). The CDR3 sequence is CASTLWGRPTGANVLTF. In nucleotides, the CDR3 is TGTGCCAGCACCCTGTGGGGCAGGCCCACTGGGGCCAACGTCCTGACTTTC.

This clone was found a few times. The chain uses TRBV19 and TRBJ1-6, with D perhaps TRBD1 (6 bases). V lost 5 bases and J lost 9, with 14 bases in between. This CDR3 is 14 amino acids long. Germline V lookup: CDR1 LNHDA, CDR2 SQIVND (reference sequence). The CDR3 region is CASSPGVSGSPLHF. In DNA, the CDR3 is TGTGCCAGTAGTCCAGGGGTGTCGGGTTCACCCCTCCACTTT.